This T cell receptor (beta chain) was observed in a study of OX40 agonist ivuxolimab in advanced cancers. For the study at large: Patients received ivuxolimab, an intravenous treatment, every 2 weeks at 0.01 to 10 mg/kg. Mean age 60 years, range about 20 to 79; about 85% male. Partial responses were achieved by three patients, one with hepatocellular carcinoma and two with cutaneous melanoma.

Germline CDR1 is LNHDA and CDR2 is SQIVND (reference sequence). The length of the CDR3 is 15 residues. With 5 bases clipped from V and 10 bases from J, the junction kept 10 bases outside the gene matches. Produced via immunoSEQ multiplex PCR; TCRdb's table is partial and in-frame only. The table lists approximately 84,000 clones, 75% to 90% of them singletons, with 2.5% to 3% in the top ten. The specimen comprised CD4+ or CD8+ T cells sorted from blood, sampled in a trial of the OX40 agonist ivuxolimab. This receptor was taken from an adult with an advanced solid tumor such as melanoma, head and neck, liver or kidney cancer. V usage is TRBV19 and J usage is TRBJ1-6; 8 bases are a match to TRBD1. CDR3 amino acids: CASSVDRGGRSPLHF. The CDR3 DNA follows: TGTGCCAGTAGTGTTGACAGGGGAGGAAGGTCACCCCTCCACTTT.